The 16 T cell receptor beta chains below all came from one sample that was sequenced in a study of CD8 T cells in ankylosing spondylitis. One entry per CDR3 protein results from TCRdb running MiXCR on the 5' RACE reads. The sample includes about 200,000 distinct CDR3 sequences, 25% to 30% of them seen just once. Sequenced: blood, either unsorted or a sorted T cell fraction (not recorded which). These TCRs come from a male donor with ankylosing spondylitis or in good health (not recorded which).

The CDR3 sequence is CASSQQVTTMLGQETQYF. Here the CDR3 DNA reads TGTGCCAGCAGCCAACAGGTCACTACCATGTTGGGCCAAGAGACCCAGTACTTC. The chain recombines TRBV3-1 with TRBJ2-5; D uncertain. CDR1 is LGHDT, CDR2 YNNKEL, per germline (reference sequence). This CDR3 region has 18 residues. V lost 2 bases and J lost 1, with 20 bases in between.

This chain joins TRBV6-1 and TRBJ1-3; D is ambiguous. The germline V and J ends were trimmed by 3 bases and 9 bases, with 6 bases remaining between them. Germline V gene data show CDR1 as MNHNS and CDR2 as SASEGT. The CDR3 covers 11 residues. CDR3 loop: CASSDLGTIYF. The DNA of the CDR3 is TGTGCCAGCAGTGATTTGGGCACCATATATTTT.

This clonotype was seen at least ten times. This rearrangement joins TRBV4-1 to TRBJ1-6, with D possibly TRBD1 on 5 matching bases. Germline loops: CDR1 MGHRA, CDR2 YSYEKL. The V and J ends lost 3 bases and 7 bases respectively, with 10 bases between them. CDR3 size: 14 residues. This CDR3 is CASSQPGGNSPLHF. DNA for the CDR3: TGCGCCAGCAGCCAGCCGGGGGGAAATTCACCCCTCCACTTT.

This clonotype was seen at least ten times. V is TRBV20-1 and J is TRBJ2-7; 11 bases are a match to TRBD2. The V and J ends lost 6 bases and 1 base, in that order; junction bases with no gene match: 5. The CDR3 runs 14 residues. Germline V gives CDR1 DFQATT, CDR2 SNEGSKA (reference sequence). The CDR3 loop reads CSASRLAGSYEQYF. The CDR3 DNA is TGCAGTGCGTCCAGACTAGCGGGGTCCTACGAGCAGTACTTC.

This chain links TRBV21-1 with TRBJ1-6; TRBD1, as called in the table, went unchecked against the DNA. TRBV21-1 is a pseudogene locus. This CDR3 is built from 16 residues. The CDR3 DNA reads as TGTGCCAGCAGCAAAGAAAACGGGACAGGGGTTTCACCCCTCCACTTT. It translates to CASSKENGTGVSPLHF.

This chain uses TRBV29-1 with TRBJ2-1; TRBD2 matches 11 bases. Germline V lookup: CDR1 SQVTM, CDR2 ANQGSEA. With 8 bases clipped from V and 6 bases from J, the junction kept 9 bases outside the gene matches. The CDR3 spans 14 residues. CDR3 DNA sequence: TGCAGCCACCAGATGACTAGCGGGGCCAATGAGCAGTTCTTC. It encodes CSHQMTSGANEQFF.

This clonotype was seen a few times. Here the CDR3 reads CSATVPGTGYEQYF. DNA for the CDR3: TGCAGTGCCACAGTTCCCGGGACAGGGTACGAGCAGTACTTC. The rearrangement links TRBV20-1 to TRBJ2-7; 9 bases are a match to TRBD1. The CDR3 is 14 residues long. The V gene end was trimmed by 6 bases and the J gene end by 4 bases; junction bases not matched to a gene: 10. Germline CDR1 and CDR2: DFQATT and SNEGSKA (reference sequence).

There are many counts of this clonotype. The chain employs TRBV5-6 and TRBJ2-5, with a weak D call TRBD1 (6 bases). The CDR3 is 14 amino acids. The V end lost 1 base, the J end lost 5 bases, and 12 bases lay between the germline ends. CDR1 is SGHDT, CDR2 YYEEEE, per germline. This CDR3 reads CASSLTGFVETQYF. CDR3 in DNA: TGTGCCAGCAGCTTGACAGGGTTCGTGGAGACCCAGTACTTC.

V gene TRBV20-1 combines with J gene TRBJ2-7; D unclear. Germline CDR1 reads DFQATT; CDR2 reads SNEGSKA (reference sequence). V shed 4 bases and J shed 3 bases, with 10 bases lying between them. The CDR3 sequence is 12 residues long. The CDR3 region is CSATLQNYEQYF. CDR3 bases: TGCAGTGCTACATTACAGAACTACGAGCAGTACTTC.

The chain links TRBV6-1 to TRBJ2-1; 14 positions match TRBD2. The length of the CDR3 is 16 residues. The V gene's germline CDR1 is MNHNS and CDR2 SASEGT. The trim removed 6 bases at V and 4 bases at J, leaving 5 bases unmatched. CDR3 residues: CASRERTSGRYNEQFF. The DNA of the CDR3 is TGTGCCAGCAGAGAACGGACTAGCGGGAGGTACAATGAGCAGTTCTTC.

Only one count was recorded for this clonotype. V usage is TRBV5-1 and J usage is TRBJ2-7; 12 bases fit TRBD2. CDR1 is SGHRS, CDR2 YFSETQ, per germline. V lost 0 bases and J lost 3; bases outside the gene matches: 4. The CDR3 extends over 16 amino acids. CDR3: CASSLGLAGAIYEQYF. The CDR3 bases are TGCGCCAGCAGCTTGGGACTAGCGGGAGCAATCTACGAGCAGTACTTC.

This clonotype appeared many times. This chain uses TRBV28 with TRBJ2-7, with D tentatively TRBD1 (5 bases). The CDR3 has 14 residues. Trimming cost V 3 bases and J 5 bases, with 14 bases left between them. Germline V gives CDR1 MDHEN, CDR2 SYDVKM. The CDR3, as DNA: TGTGCCAGCAGTTTGAGTCAGGGTCGCGACGAGCAGTACTTC. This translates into CASSLSQGRDEQYF.

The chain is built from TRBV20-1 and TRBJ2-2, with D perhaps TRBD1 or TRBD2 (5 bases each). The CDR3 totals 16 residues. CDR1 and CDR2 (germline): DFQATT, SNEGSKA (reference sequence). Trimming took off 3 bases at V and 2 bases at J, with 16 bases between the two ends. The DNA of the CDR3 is TGCAGTGCTAGGGGGCACGGGACGATTAACACCGGGGAGCTGTTTTTT. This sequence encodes CSARGHGTINTGELFF.

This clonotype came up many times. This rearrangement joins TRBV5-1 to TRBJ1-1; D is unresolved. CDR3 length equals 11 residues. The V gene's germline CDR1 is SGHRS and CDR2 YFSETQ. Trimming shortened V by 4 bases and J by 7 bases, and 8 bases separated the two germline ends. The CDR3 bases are TGCGCCAGCAGCCTGGACCTTGAAGCTTTCTTT. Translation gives CASSLDLEAFF.

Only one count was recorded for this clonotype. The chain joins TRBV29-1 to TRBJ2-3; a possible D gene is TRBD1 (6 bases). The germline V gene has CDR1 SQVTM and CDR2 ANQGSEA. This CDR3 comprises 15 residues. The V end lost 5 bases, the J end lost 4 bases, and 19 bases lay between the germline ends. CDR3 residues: CSVSGTQDVADTQYF. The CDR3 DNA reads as TGCAGCGTTTCCGGGACACAGGACGTCGCAGATACGCAGTATTTT.

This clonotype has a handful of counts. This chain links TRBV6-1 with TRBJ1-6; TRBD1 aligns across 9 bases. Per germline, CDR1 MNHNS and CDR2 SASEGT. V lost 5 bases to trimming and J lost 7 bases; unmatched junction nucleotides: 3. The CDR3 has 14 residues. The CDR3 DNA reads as TGTGCCAGCAGTCGGGACAGGGCCAATTCACCCCTCCACTTT. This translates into CASSRDRANSPLHF.